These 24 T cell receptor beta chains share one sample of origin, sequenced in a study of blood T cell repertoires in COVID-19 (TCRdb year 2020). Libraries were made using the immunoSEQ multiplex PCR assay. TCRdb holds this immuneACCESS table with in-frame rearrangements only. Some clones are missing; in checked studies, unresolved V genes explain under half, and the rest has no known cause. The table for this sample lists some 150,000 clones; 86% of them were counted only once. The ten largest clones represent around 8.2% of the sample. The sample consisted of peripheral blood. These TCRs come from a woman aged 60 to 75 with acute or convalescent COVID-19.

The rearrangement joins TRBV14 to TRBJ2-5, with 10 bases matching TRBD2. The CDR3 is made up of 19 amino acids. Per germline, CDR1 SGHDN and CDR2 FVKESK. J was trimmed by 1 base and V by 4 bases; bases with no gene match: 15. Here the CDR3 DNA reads TGTGCCAGCAGCCGCCTTGTCCTCATAGCGGGGGGATTCCAAGAGACCCAGTACTTC. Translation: CASSRLVLIAGGFQETQYF.

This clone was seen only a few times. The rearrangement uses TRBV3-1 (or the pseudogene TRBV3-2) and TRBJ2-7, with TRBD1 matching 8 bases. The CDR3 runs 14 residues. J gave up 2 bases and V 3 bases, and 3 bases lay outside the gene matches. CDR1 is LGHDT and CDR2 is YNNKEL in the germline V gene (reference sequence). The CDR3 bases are TGTGCCAGCAGCCACCAGGGGGCCCCCTACGAGCAGTACTTC. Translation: CASSHQGAPYEQYF.

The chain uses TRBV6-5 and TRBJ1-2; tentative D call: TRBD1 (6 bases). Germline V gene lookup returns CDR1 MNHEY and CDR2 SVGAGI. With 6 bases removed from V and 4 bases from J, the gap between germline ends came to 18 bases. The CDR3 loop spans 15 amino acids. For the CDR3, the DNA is TGTGCCAGCAGACTCAAACCACAGGGAGCCTATGGCTACACCTTC. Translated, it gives CASRLKPQGAYGYTF.

As DNA, the CDR3 is TGTGCCAGTAGTTTCAAGGGGGAGACCCAGTACTTC. It specifies CASSFKGETQYF. The gene calls are TRBV19 and TRBJ2-5, with D tentatively TRBD1 (5 bases). The CDR3 has 12 residues. CDR1 LNHDA and CDR2 SQIVND come from the germline V gene (reference sequence). Trimming took off 5 bases at V and 5 bases at J, with 9 bases between the two ends.

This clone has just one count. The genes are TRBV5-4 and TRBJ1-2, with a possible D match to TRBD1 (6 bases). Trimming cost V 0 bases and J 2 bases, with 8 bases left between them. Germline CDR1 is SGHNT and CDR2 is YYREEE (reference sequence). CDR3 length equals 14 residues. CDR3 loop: CASSLGQENYGYTF. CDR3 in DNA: TGTGCCAGCAGCTTGGGACAGGAGAACTATGGCTACACCTTC.

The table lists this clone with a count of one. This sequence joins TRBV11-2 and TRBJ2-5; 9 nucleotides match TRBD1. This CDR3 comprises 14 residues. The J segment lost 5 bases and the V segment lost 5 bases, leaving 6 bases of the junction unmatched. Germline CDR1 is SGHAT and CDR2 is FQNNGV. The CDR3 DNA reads TGTGCCAGCAGCCCACAGGGGGCGTGGGAGACCCAGTACTTC. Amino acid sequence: CASSPQGAWETQYF.

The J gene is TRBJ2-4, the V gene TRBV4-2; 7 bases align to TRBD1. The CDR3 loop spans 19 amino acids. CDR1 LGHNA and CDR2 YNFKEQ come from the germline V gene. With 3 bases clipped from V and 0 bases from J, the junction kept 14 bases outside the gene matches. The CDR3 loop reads CASSQPSPGQDLAKNIQYF. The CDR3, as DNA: TGTGCCAGCAGCCAGCCCAGCCCTGGACAGGACCTAGCCAAAAACATTCAGTACTTC.

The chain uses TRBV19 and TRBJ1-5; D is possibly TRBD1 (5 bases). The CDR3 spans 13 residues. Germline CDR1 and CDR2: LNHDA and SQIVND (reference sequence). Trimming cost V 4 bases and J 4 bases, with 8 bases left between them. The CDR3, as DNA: TGTGCCAGTAGTAAGGACATAAATCAGCCCCAGCATTTT. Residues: CASSKDINQPQHF.

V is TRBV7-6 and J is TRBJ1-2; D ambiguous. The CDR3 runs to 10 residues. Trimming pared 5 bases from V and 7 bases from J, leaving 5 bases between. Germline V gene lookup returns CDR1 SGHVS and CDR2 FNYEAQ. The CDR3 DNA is TGTGCCAGCAGCCTAAGTGGCTACACCTTC. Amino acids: CASSLSGYTF.

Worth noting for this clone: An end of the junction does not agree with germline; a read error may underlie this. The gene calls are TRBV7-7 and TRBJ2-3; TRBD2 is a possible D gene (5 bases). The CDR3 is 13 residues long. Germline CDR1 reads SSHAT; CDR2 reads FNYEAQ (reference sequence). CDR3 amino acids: CASSAKEADTQYF. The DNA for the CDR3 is TGTGCTAGCAGCGCTAAGGAGGCAGATACGCAGTATTTT.

The CDR3 loop reads CASRVGRLDRTEDYGYTF. The CDR3 nucleotides are TGTGCCAGTAGAGTGGGGCGACTGGATCGAACTGAGGACTATGGCTACACCTTC. The rearrangement links TRBV19 to TRBJ1-2, with D possibly TRBD1 on 5 matching bases. Germline CDR1 LNHDA, CDR2 SQIVND (reference sequence). The germline V and J ends were trimmed by 6 bases and 3 bases, with 26 bases remaining between them. This CDR3 is built from 18 residues.

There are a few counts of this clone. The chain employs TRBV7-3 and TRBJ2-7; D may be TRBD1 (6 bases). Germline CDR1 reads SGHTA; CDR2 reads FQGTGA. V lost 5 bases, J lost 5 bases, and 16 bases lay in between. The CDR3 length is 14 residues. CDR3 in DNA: TGTGCCAGCAGCGCCCGGGACATAGAACACGAGCAGTACTTC. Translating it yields CASSARDIEHEQYF. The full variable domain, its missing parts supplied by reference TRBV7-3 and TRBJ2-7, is GAGVSQTPSNKVTEKGKYVELRCDPISGHTALYWYRQSLGQGPEFLIYFQGTGAADDSGLPNDRFFAVRPEGSVSTLKIQRTERGDSAVYLCASSARDIEHEQYFGPGTRLTVT.

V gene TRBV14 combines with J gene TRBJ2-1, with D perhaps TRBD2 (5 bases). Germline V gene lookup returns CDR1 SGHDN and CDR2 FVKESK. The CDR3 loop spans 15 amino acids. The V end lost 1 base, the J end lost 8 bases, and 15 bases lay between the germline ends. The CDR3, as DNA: TGTGCCAGCAGCCAAGTCGGGGTAGTAGTGGATGAGCAGTTCTTC. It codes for CASSQVGVVVDEQFF.

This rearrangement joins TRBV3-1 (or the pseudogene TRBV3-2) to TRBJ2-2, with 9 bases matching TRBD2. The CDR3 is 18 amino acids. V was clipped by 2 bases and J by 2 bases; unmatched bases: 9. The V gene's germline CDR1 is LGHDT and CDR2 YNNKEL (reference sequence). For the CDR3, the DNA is TGTGCCAGCAGCCAACCCCTAGCGGGGCCTGGAAACACCGGGGAGCTGTTTTTT. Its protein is CASSQPLAGPGNTGELFF.

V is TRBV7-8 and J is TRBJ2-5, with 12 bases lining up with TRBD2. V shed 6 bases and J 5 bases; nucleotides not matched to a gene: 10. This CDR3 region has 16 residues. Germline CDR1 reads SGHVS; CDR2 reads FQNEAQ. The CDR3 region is CASRPTSGGSRETQYF. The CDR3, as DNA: TGTGCCAGCAGGCCGACTAGCGGGGGTTCGAGGGAGACCCAGTACTTC.

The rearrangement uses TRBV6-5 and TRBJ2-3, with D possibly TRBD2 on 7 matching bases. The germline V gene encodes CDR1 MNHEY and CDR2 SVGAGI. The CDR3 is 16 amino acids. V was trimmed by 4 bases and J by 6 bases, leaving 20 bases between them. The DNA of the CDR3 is TGTGCCAGCAGTTTAGGCGGGGGCCATAATAGGGATACGCAGTATTTT. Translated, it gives CASSLGGGHNRDTQYF.

CDR3: CATVDRREQFF. The DNA of the CDR3 is TGTGCCACCGTGGACAGACGAGAGCAGTTCTTC. The chain recombines TRBV2 with TRBJ2-1; perhaps TRBD1 as D (6 bases). In germline, CDR1 is SNHLY, CDR2 FYNNEI. The V end was cut by 10 bases, the J end by 10 bases, with 14 bases between. The CDR3 is made up of 11 amino acids.

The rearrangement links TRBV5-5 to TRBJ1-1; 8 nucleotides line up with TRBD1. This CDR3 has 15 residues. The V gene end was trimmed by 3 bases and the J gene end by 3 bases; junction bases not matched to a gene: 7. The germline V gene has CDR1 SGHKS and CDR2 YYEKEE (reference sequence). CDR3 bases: TGTGCCAGCAGCTCCACGGACAGGGATGACACTGAAGCTTTCTTT. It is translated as CASSSTDRDDTEAFF.

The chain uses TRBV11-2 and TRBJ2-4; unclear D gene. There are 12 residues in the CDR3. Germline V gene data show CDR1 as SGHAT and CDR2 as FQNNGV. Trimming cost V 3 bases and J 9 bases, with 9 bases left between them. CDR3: CASSFAGPIQYF. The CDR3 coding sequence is TGTGCCAGCAGCTTTGCCGGTCCCATTCAGTACTTC.

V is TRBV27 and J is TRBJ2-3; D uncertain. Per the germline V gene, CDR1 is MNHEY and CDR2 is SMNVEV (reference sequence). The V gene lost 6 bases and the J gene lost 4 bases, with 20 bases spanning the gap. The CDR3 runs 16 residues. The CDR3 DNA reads TGTGCCAGCAGACCTACTACTGCCCTCCCTTCAGATACGCAGTATTTT. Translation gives CASRPTTALPSDTQYF.

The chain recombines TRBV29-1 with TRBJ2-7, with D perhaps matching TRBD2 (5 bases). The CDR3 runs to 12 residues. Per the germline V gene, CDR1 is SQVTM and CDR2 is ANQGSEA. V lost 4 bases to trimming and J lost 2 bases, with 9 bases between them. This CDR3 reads CSVGEGPYEQYF. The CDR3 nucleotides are TGCAGCGTTGGAGAGGGCCCCTACGAGCAGTACTTC.

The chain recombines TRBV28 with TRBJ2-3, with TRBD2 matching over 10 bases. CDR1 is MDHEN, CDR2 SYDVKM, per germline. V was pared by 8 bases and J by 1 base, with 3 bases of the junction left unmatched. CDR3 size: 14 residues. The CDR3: CASRLAGGTDTQYF. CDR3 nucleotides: TGTGCCAGCCGCCTAGCGGGGGGCACAGATACGCAGTATTTT.

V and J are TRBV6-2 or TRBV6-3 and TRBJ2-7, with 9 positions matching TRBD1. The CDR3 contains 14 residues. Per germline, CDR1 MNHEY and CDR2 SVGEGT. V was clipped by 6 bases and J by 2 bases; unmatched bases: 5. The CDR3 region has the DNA TGTGCCAGCAGGTACGGGACAGGGCCCTACGAGCAGTACTTC. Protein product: CASRYGTGPYEQYF.

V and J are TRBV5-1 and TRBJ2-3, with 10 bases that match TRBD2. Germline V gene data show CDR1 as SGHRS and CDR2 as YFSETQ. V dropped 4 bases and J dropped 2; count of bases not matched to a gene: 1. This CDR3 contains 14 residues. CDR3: CASSTSGATDTQYF. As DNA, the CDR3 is TGCGCCAGCAGCACTAGCGGGGCCACAGATACGCAGTATTTT.